These T cell receptor beta chains were read from a single sample in a study of blood T cell repertoires in COVID-19. Here immunoSEQ multiplex PCR was the method, and the copy in TCRdb shows in-frame clones only, minus some. This sample has about 350,000 clones, with roughly 87% found just once. Material: PBMCs or T cells enriched from blood (not recorded which). The source of these receptors is a woman in her twenties or thirties who had recovered from COVID-19. The conserved cysteine and the conserved F or W are not part of the CDR3 here. D genes are given only for firm matches. A clone size is listed for some rows: how often the clone was seen (once, few, many), or a class if it is expanded.

abundance: NA; d_gene: NA; v_gene: TRBV6-5; j_gene: TRBJ2-7; CDR3aa: ASRPGGGVYEQY
abundance: NA; d_gene: NA; v_gene: TRBV3-1/TRBV3-2; j_gene: TRBJ1-2; CDR3aa: ASSLRQTNYGYT
abundance: NA; d_gene: NA; v_gene: TRBV7-9; j_gene: TRBJ2-5; CDR3aa: ASSGGAAQETQY
abundance: NA; d_gene: NA; v_gene: TRBV3-1/TRBV3-2; j_gene: TRBJ2-3; CDR3aa: ASSQGAGPTQY
abundance: NA; d_gene: NA; v_gene: TRBV3-1/TRBV3-2; j_gene: TRBJ1-1; CDR3aa: ASSQSGGGTEAF
abundance: NA; d_gene: TRBD1; v_gene: TRBV6-2/TRBV6-3; j_gene: TRBJ2-7; CDR3aa: ASSYMGQRDYEQY
abundance: NA; d_gene: TRBD1; v_gene: TRBV5-1; j_gene: TRBJ2-1; CDR3aa: ASSWGTGLYSYNEQF
abundance: NA; d_gene: NA; v_gene: TRBV3-1/TRBV3-2; j_gene: TRBJ2-3; CDR3aa: ASSQDRRSTDTQY
abundance: NA; d_gene: NA; v_gene: TRBV21-1; j_gene: TRBJ1-5; CDR3aa: ASRDRGSWGQPQH
abundance: NA; d_gene: NA; v_gene: TRBV2; j_gene: TRBJ1-2; CDR3aa: ASSQLTVFNYGYT
abundance: once; d_gene: TRBD2; v_gene: TRBV7-2; j_gene: TRBJ2-2; CDR3aa: ASSLVGTSGPRSGELF